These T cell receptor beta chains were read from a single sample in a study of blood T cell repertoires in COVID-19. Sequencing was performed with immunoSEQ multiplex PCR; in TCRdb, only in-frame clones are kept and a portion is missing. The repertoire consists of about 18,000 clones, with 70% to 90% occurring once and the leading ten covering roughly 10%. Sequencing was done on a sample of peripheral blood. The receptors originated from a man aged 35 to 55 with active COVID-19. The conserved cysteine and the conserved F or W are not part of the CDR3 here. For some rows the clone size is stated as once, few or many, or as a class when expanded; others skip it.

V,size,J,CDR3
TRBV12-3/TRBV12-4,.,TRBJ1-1,ASRRLKNTEAF
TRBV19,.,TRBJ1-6,ASSIDNNSPLH
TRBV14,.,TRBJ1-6,ASSQEGGYPFKSNSPLH
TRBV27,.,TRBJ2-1,ASSFPASGTAYNEQF
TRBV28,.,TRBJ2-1,ASSFLRVSYNEQF
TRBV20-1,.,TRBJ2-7,SASFGRRPY
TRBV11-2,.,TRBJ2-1,ASRSASGSSYNEQF
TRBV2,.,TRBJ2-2,ASRTGSLAGELF
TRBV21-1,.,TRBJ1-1,ASSKGGDPAEEAF
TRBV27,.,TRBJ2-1,ASSFQVPAYNEQF
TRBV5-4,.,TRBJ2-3,ASSWDRNTQY
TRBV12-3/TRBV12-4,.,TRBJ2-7,ASSPTVYEQY
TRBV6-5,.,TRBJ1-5,ASRRQGDQPQH
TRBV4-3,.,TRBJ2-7,ASSHDFGYEQY
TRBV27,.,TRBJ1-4,ASSLQGNEKLF
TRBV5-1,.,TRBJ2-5,ASSFGSSGSQETQY
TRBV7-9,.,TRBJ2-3,ASSHRDRGTDTQY
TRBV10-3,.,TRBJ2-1,AISERGGLAAYNEQF
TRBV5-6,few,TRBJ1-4,ASSPRGAGIEKLF
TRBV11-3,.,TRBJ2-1,ASSPRRQHNEQF
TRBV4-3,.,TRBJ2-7,ASSPQLAISSYEQY
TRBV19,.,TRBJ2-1,ASSIMQGDEQF
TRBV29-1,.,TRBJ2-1,SARDRGPSSYNEQF
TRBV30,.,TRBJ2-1,AWSESTVQF
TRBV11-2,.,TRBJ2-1,ASSLAITAGEGYNEQF
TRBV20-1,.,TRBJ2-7,SAIVEGEQY
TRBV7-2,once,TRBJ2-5,ASSLRGSPYFETQY
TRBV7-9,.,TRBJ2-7,ASSPRPDEQY
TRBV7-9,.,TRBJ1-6,ASSLGGRWPLH
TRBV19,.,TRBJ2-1,ASSIWAGGYEQF
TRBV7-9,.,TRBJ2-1,ASSLGDRGHNEQF
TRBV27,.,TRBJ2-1,ASSSLKLAGENHEQF
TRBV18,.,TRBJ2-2,ASSPQLAGGPGTGELF
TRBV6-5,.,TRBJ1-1,ASSYDQRRNTEAF
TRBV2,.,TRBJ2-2,ASSDHLTGGWTGELF
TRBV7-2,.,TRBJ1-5,ASSSKGVYSNQPQH
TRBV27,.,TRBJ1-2,ASTPTGGYGYT
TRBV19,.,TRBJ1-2,ASSIDSGQGRVDGYT
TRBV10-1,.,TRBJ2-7,ASSETSQGNEQY
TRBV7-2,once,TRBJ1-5,ASSPGYSNQPQH
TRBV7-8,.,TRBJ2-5,ASSLAAGLD